A selection of T cell receptor beta chains follows, all from one sample in a study of low-dose radiotherapy and immunotherapy resistance in tumors. TCRdb independently ran MiXCR on the reads; one entry per CDR3 protein. Here the sample spans approximately 46,000 distinct CDR3 sequences, about 25% being singletons. The sample was PBMCs, taken after low-dose radiotherapy plus immunotherapy. The receptors derive from a male donor with prostate cancer. Each CDR3 is given with its conserved first and last residue. The order of the fields is CDR3 protein, CDR3 DNA, D gene, V gene, clone size, J gene. The D gene is left open where the match is weak. The size entry is marked missing in some rows and otherwise reads once, few, many or a size class.

cdr3_aa: CASSWGINGYTF
cdr3_nt: TGTGCCAGCAGCTGGGGGATAAATGGCTACACCTTC
d_call: NA
v_call: TRBV13
clone_size: many
j_call: TRBJ1-2

cdr3_aa: CASSSLRGSRRPPYGYTF
cdr3_nt: TGTGCCAGCAGCTCCCTCCGAGGGTCTCGACGGCCTCCCTATGGCTACACCTTC
d_call: NA
v_call: TRBV11-2
clone_size: many
j_call: TRBJ1-2

cdr3_aa: CAWSLRASYNEQFF
cdr3_nt: TGTGCCTGGAGTCTCCGGGCATCCTACAATGAGCAGTTCTTC
d_call: NA
v_call: TRBV30
clone_size: many
j_call: TRBJ2-1

cdr3_aa: CASSQGPSNTEAFF
cdr3_nt: TGTGCCAGCAGCCAAGGGCCATCGAACACTGAAGCTTTCTTT
d_call: NA
v_call: TRBV3-1
clone_size: many
j_call: TRBJ1-1

cdr3_aa: CASSERGLALNTDTQYF
cdr3_nt: TGTGCCAGCAGTGAAAGAGGACTAGCCCTTAACACAGATACGCAGTATTTT
d_call: TRBD2
v_call: TRBV6-2/TRBV6-3
clone_size: many
j_call: TRBJ2-3

cdr3_aa: CASSLRGLPRPGHHEQFF
cdr3_nt: TGTGCCAGCAGTTTACGGGGACTTCCGAGACCCGGGCACCATGAGCAGTTCTTC
d_call: NA
v_call: TRBV28
clone_size: NA
j_call: TRBJ2-1

cdr3_aa: CASSSQGSTEAFF
cdr3_nt: TGTGCCAGCAGCTCACAGGGGAGCACTGAAGCTTTCTTT
d_call: TRBD1
v_call: TRBV6-6
clone_size: many
j_call: TRBJ1-1

cdr3_aa: CASSPTGTSNQPQHF
cdr3_nt: TGTGCCAGCAGCCCCACAGGGACTAGCAATCAGCCCCAGCATTTT
d_call: NA
v_call: TRBV28
clone_size: many
j_call: TRBJ1-5

cdr3_aa: CASSPDRGGAYEQYF
cdr3_nt: TGTGCCAGCAGCCCCGATCGGGGGGGGGCTTACGAGCAGTACTTC
d_call: TRBD2
v_call: TRBV7-9
clone_size: many
j_call: TRBJ2-7

cdr3_aa: CASSIGQGQNTGELFF
cdr3_nt: TGTGCCAGTAGTATAGGCCAGGGACAGAACACCGGGGAGCTGTTTTTT
d_call: NA
v_call: TRBV19
clone_size: many
j_call: TRBJ2-2

cdr3_aa: CASSPPDRRTDTQYF
cdr3_nt: TGCGCCAGCAGTCCCCCGGACAGGCGCACAGATACGCAGTATTTT
d_call: TRBD1
v_call: TRBV5-1
clone_size: NA
j_call: TRBJ2-3

cdr3_aa: CASSPLHGAGGPDTQYF
cdr3_nt: TGTGCCAGCAGTCCCCTCCATGGAGCGGGAGGCCCAGATACGCAGTATTTT
d_call: TRBD2
v_call: TRBV27
clone_size: NA
j_call: TRBJ2-3

cdr3_aa: CASRNSGRTGWETQYF
cdr3_nt: TGTGCCAGCAGAAATAGCGGGAGGACTGGATGGGAGACCCAGTACTTC
d_call: TRBD2
v_call: TRBV6-2/TRBV6-3
clone_size: NA
j_call: TRBJ2-5

cdr3_aa: CASSLLGLAGVETQYF
cdr3_nt: TGCGCCAGCAGCCTCCTCGGACTAGCGGGAGTAGAGACCCAGTACTTC
d_call: TRBD2
v_call: TRBV5-1
clone_size: many
j_call: TRBJ2-5

cdr3_aa: CASSATYMNTEAFF
cdr3_nt: TGTGCCAGTAGTGCGACATATATGAACACTGAAGCTTTCTTT
d_call: NA
v_call: TRBV19
clone_size: many
j_call: TRBJ1-1

cdr3_aa: CASSLGGQTNYEQYF
cdr3_nt: TGTGCCAGCAGCTTAGGGGGACAGACCAACTACGAGCAGTACTTC
d_call: TRBD1
v_call: TRBV13
clone_size: many
j_call: TRBJ2-7

cdr3_aa: CASSLTSGGKETQYF
cdr3_nt: TGTGCCAGCAGCTTGACTAGCGGGGGAAAAGAGACCCAGTACTTC
d_call: TRBD2
v_call: TRBV5-1
clone_size: many
j_call: TRBJ2-5

cdr3_aa: CASSPAGADTQYF
cdr3_nt: TGTGCCAGCAGTCCAGCGGGAGCAGATACGCAGTATTTT
d_call: TRBD2
v_call: TRBV25-1
clone_size: many
j_call: TRBJ2-3

cdr3_aa: CASSLEGGLRTEAFF
cdr3_nt: TGTGCCAGCAGTTTGGAGGGGGGACTTCGGACTGAAGCTTTCTTT
d_call: NA
v_call: TRBV27
clone_size: NA
j_call: TRBJ1-1

cdr3_aa: CASSSTGARNEQYF
cdr3_nt: TGTGCCAGCAGCTCGACAGGGGCGCGCAACGAGCAGTACTTC
d_call: TRBD1
v_call: TRBV5-6
clone_size: NA
j_call: TRBJ2-7

cdr3_aa: CASSSLPGGADTQYF
cdr3_nt: TGTGCCAGCAGTTCCCTTCCCGGGGGGGCGGATACGCAGTATTTT
d_call: TRBD2
v_call: TRBV25-1
clone_size: many
j_call: TRBJ2-3

cdr3_aa: CASSLVFSPGVTGELFF
cdr3_nt: TGTGCCAGCAGCTTAGTGTTTTCTCCAGGGGTCACCGGGGAGCTGTTTTTT
d_call: NA
v_call: TRBV7-2
clone_size: NA
j_call: TRBJ2-2

cdr3_aa: CASSLAVASGGVETQYF
cdr3_nt: TGTGCCAGCAGCTTGGCCGTGGCTAGCGGGGGGGTAGAGACCCAGTACTTC
d_call: TRBD2
v_call: TRBV5-4
clone_size: many
j_call: TRBJ2-5

cdr3_aa: CASSLRPGGIYEQYF
cdr3_nt: TGTGCCAGTAGCCTTAGACCAGGGGGAATCTACGAGCAGTACTTC
d_call: TRBD1
v_call: TRBV19
clone_size: many
j_call: TRBJ2-7

cdr3_aa: CASSPKTLAREQYF
cdr3_nt: TGTGCCAGCAGCCCCAAGACCTTAGCTCGCGAGCAGTACTTC
d_call: NA
v_call: TRBV3-1
clone_size: NA
j_call: TRBJ2-7

cdr3_aa: CASSLVLARQETQYF
cdr3_nt: TGTGCCAGCAGCCTGGTACTAGCGCGTCAAGAGACCCAGTACTTC
d_call: TRBD2
v_call: TRBV7-2
clone_size: many
j_call: TRBJ2-5

cdr3_aa: CASNEGFRSSYNSPLHF
cdr3_nt: TGTGCCAGCAACGAAGGCTTTAGGAGCTCCTATAATTCACCCCTCCACTTT
d_call: NA
v_call: TRBV6-2/TRBV6-3
clone_size: many
j_call: TRBJ1-6

cdr3_aa: CSARQGYQPQHF
cdr3_nt: TGCAGTGCTAGACAGGGTTATCAGCCCCAGCATTTT
d_call: NA
v_call: TRBV20-1
clone_size: many
j_call: TRBJ1-5

cdr3_aa: CASSQGFSYNEQFF
cdr3_nt: TGTGCCAGCAGCCAAGGGTTCTCCTACAATGAGCAGTTCTTC
d_call: NA
v_call: TRBV4-1
clone_size: many
j_call: TRBJ2-1

cdr3_aa: CSVDGRANYGYTF
cdr3_nt: TGCAGCGTTGACGGCAGAGCTAACTATGGCTACACCTTC
d_call: NA
v_call: TRBV29-1
clone_size: many
j_call: TRBJ1-2

cdr3_aa: CASSLGGLREKLFF
cdr3_nt: TGTGCCAGCAGCTTGGGGGGCCTAAGGGAAAAACTGTTTTTT
d_call: NA
v_call: TRBV7-2
clone_size: many
j_call: TRBJ1-4